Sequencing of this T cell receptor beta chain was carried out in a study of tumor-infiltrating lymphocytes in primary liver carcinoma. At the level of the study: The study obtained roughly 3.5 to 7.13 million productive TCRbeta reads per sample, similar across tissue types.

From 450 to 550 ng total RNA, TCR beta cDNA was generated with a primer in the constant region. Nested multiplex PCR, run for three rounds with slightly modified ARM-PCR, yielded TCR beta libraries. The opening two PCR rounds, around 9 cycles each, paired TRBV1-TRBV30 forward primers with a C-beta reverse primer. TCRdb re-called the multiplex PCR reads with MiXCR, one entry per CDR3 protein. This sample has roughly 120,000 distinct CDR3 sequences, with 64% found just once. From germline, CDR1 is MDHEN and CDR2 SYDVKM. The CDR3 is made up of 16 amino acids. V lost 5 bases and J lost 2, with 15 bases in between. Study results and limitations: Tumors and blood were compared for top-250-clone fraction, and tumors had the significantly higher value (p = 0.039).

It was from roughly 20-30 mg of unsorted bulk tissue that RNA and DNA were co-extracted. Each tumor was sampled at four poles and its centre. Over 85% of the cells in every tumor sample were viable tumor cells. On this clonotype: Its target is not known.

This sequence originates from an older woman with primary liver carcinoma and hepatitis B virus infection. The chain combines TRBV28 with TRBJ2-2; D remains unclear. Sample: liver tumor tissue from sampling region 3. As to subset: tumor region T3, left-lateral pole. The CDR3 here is CASSVGMATNTGELFF. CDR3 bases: TGTGCCAGCAGTGTAGGTATGGCCACTAACACCGGGGAGCTGTTTTTT.